The rows below give T cell receptor beta chains drawn from one sample of a study of CD8 T cells in Susac syndrome. TCRdb independently ran MiXCR on the immunoSEQ multiplex PCR reads; one entry per CDR3 protein. The data contain approximately 150,000 distinct CDR3 sequences, approximately 92% of them seen just once; the ten biggest clones take up about 0.14%. Sequencing was done on a sample of CD4+ T cells from PBMCs. Receptors were obtained from a human donor in good health. CDR3s include the opening cysteine and the closing phenylalanine or tryptophan. Each record gives: D gene, J gene, V gene, clone size, CDR3 DNA, CDR3 protein. A D gene is named only where the DNA matches it firmly. Clone size is not always given. Where it is, it says once, few, many or a class for expanded clones.

.,TRBJ2-5,TRBV2,.,TGTGCCAGCAGTGAAGAACGGCTGGTCCGGGAGACCCAGTACTTC,CASSEERLVRETQYF
.,TRBJ2-7,TRBV27,.,TGTGCCAGCAGTCCCTACAACATGGCACGCGCTTACGAGCAGTACTTC,CASSPYNMARAYEQYF
.,TRBJ1-1,TRBV12-5,.,TGTGCTAGTGGTTTGGTGGTGACACCTAACACTGAAGCTTTCTTT,CASGLVVTPNTEAFF
.,TRBJ1-1,TRBV29-1,.,TGCAGCGCGGGGTTTACTATGAACACTGAAGCTTTCTTT,CSAGFTMNTEAFF
.,TRBJ2-2,TRBV29-1,.,TGCAGCGTTGGACGGGCGACCACCGGGGAGCTGTTTTTT,CSVGRATTGELFF
.,TRBJ1-1,TRBV3-1,.,TGTGCCAGCAGCCAACCGGGACGGGACTCTAAAGCTTTCTTT,CASSQPGRDSKAFF
.,TRBJ1-5,TRBV6-5,.,TGTGCCAGCAGTTTTTATGGGGGACAGCCCCAGCATTTT,CASSFYGGQPQHF
TRBD1,TRBJ2-7,TRBV29-1,.,TGCAGCGTCTCGGGACAGGGGGCTCGTGAGCAGTACTTC,CSVSGQGAREQYF
.,TRBJ1-1,TRBV29-1,once,TGCAGCGTTGAAGCAGGAGCGAACACTGAAGCTTTCTTT,CSVEAGANTEAFF
TRBD2,TRBJ2-3,TRBV9,.,TGTGCCAGCAGCGTAAGCGGGGGGGGAGGAGATACGCAGTATTTT,CASSVSGGGGDTQYF
.,TRBJ2-2,TRBV6-6,.,TGTGCCAGCAGTTACTCGACGGGAAGGGCCGGGGAGCTGTTTTTT,CASSYSTGRAGELFF
TRBD1,TRBJ1-1,TRBV3-1,.,TGTGCCAGCAGCCAAGGGCGGACAGGGAGCACTGAAGCTTTCTTT,CASSQGRTGSTEAFF
TRBD2,TRBJ2-7,TRBV6-2/TRBV6-3,.,TGTGCCAGCAGTTACGAGCGGGGGACCTACGAGCAGTACTTC,CASSYERGTYEQYF
.,TRBJ2-5,TRBV11-2,.,TGTGCCAGCAGCTTAGGGCTTTATAGGGAGACCCAGTACTTC,CASSLGLYRETQYF
.,TRBJ1-1,TRBV20-1,.,TGCAGTGCTCCGCTGATGAACACTGAAGCTTTCTTT,CSAPLMNTEAFF
TRBD1,TRBJ1-1,TRBV6-5,.,TGTGCCAGCAGCAAGGACAGGGGGCTCCAAGCTTTCTTT,CASSKDRGLQAFF
.,TRBJ2-3,TRBV7-2,once,TGTGCCAGCAGCCCCTACGAAGCTACGCAGTATTTT,CASSPYEATQYF
.,TRBJ2-7,TRBV5-1,.,TGCGCCAGCAGCTCCACAGGCCCAGGGGTCTACGAGCAGTACTTC,CASSSTGPGVYEQYF
.,TRBJ2-7,TRBV21-1,.,TGTGCCAGCAGCAAAGGAAAGCTGAACTACGAGCAGTACTTC,CASSKGKLNYEQYF
.,TRBJ1-3,TRBV30,once,TGTGCCTGGAGTGTAGGCCTCTCTGGAAACACCATATATTTT,CAWSVGLSGNTIYF
.,TRBJ1-1,TRBV7-9,.,TGTGCCAGCAGCTCCGTGGCAGGGTTGAACACTGAAGCTTTCTTT,CASSSVAGLNTEAFF
TRBD2,TRBJ2-3,TRBV3-1,.,TGTGCCAGCAGCCAAGTACTAGCGAGGACAGATACGCAGTATTTT,CASSQVLARTDTQYF
TRBD2,TRBJ2-3,TRBV6-6,once,TGTGCCAGCAAAGATAGCGGGGGGGCAGATACGCAGTATTTT,CASKDSGGADTQYF
TRBD2,TRBJ2-3,TRBV6-6,once,TGTGCCAGCAGGATTAGCGGGGGCACAGATACGCAGTATTTT,CASRISGGTDTQYF
.,TRBJ1-2,TRBV12-3/TRBV12-4,.,TGTGCCAGCAGCCCGAGTGGGACTCCCAGAGGCGGCTACACCTTC,CASSPSGTPRGGYTF
TRBD1,TRBJ2-7,TRBV27,.,TGTGCCAGCAGTATAACAGGGGGTCCTTCTAGAAAGCAGTACTTC,CASSITGGPSRKQYF
.,TRBJ1-1,TRBV19,.,TGTGCCAGTAGTATCAACTCGAACACTGAAGCTTTCTTT,CASSINSNTEAFF
TRBD2,TRBJ2-3,TRBV3-1,.,TGTGCCAGCAGTCTAGGGACTAGCGGGGGGTGGGGTGTCACAGATACGCAGTATTTT,CASSLGTSGGWGVTDTQYF
.,TRBJ2-3,TRBV4-1,.,TGCGCCAGCGGTGACAGTCTCACAGATACGCAGTATTTT,CASGDSLTDTQYF
.,TRBJ2-7,TRBV6-2/TRBV6-3,.,TGTGCCAGCAGTTCTCCCGGCGGGGAGCAGTACTTC,CASSSPGGEQYF
.,TRBJ2-4,TRBV12-3/TRBV12-4,once,TGTGCCAGCAGGGAAGGGTGGATTCAGTACTTC,CASREGWIQYF
.,TRBJ1-1,TRBV12-3/TRBV12-4,.,TGTGCCAGCAGTTTTAGCTTCATGAACACTGAAGCTTTCTTT,CASSFSFMNTEAFF
.,TRBJ1-1,TRBV12-3/TRBV12-4,.,TGTGCCAGCAGTTCCCAGACTGGACTTTTGGGTTTCTTT,CASSSQTGLLGFF
.,TRBJ2-7,TRBV3-1,.,TGTGCCAGCAGCCAAGGGGCGCGGGAGCAGTACTTC,CASSQGAREQYF
.,TRBJ1-1,TRBV6-5,.,TGTGCCAGCAGTTACGCTGCCGCGCGGCGGGGGACTGAAGCTTTCTTT,CASSYAAARRGTEAFF
.,TRBJ1-4,TRBV4-1,.,TGCGCCAGCAGCCAAGATATCTCGCAGTCAAAACTGTTTTTT,CASSQDISQSKLFF
TRBD2,TRBJ2-1,TRBV4-1,.,TGCGCCAGCAAGACTAGCCATCGAGGGAATGAGCAGTTCTTC,CASKTSHRGNEQFF
.,TRBJ2-3,TRBV5-1,.,TGCGCCAGCAGCTTGAGGGGGTGGGCACCTTCCAGCACAGATACGCAGTATTTT,CASSLRGWAPSSTDTQYF
.,TRBJ1-1,TRBV3-1,.,TGTGCCAGCAGCCCGCTCGCGCGTGACACTGAAGCTTTCTTT,CASSPLARDTEAFF
.,TRBJ2-7,TRBV3-1,.,TGTGCCAGCAGCCCAGACTTCAGTGGTGCCACGAATCAGTACTTC,CASSPDFSGATNQYF
TRBD2,TRBJ2-1,TRBV6-1,once,TGTGCCAGCAGTGAGTGGGGGGGGCAGTTCTTC,CASSEWGGQFF
TRBD2,TRBJ2-3,TRBV7-8,.,TGTGCCAGCAGCCATCAACGAGCTAGCGGTAGCACAGATACGCAGTATTTT,CASSHQRASGSTDTQYF
.,TRBJ1-5,TRBV4-1,.,TGCGCCAGCAGCCACGAAGGACAGATCTTTAGCAATCAGCCCCAGCATTTT,CASSHEGQIFSNQPQHF
.,TRBJ2-5,TRBV2,once,TGTGCCAGCAGTGAAGTTTTGAGGGGTGGAGAGACCCAGTACTTC,CASSEVLRGGETQYF
TRBD1,TRBJ1-2,TRBV5-4,.,TGTGCCAGCAGCATCGGACAGGGTGGCTACACCTTC,CASSIGQGGYTF
.,TRBJ2-3,TRBV29-1,.,TGCAGCGCCGGCGGGGCCACAGATACGCAGTATTTT,CSAGGATDTQYF
.,TRBJ2-7,TRBV20-1,.,TGCAGTGCCCTGGAGGGGCCCCTCTACGAGCAGTACTTC,CSALEGPLYEQYF
TRBD1,TRBJ1-6,TRBV7-2,once,TGTGCCAGCAGCGAGAGACAGGGCGGTAATTCACCCCTCCACTTT,CASSERQGGNSPLHF
.,TRBJ2-3,TRBV3-1,.,TGTGCCAGCAGCCGCAGGGGTGCTGCAGATACGCAGTATTTT,CASSRRGAADTQYF
TRBD2,TRBJ2-1,TRBV20-1,.,TGCAGTGCTAGTAGCGGGGTCTCCTACAATGAGCAGTTCTTC,CSASSGVSYNEQFF
.,TRBJ1-1,TRBV2,.,TGTGCCAGCAGTGAGATGTGGCGGAGTCAAGCTTTCTTT,CASSEMWRSQAFF
.,TRBJ1-1,TRBV7-9,.,TGTGCCAGCAGCACCTACCAAGGGGTCAACACTGAAGCTTTCTTT,CASSTYQGVNTEAFF
.,TRBJ1-5,TRBV30,.,TGTGCCTGGAGTGGACACGTCAATCAGCCCCAGCATTTT,CAWSGHVNQPQHF
.,TRBJ1-4,TRBV25-1,.,TGTGCCAGCAGTGAATATCTGCAGGGGGAAAAACTGTTTTTT,CASSEYLQGEKLFF
.,TRBJ2-1,TRBV29-1,.,TGCAGCGTTGGGCAGGGGAGCCCCTACAATGAGCAGTTCTTC,CSVGQGSPYNEQFF
.,TRBJ2-2,TRBV9,.,TGTGCCAGCAGCCTAGGGCCCGGGGAGCTGTTTTTT,CASSLGPGELFF
.,TRBJ1-1,TRBV4-1,.,TGCGCCAGCAGCCCCAGGTGGGGGGCAGCGAACACTGAAGCTTTCTTT,CASSPRWGAANTEAFF